Sequencing of this T cell receptor beta chain was carried out in a study of T cells in narcolepsy. About the research overall: Healthy controls were enrolled alongside patients with narcolepsy type 1 or type 2.

For this clone: Its antigen is currently unknown.

Only in-frame clones appear in the TCRdb table, and some are missing; sequencing was by immunoSEQ multiplex PCR. This table holds tens of thousands of clones, more than 75% found once. Study-level findings and limits: Healthy controls reportedly lacked the autoreactive clonotypes serially found in patients' blood.

The CDR3 covers 17 residues. The V segment lost 3 bases and the J segment 1 base; nucleotides outside the gene matches: 7. The sequenced sample consisted of CD45RA- memory CD4+ T cells from PBMCs. The source of this sequence is a human donor with narcolepsy. V is TRBV6-7 and J is TRBJ2-3, with 10 bases matching TRBD2. TRBV6-7 is given ORF status, its function remaining uncertain. The CDR3 is CASSYFTSGVCTDTQYF. The CDR3 nucleotides read TGTGCCAGCAGTTATTTCACTAGCGGGGTTTGCACAGATACGCAGTATTTT.